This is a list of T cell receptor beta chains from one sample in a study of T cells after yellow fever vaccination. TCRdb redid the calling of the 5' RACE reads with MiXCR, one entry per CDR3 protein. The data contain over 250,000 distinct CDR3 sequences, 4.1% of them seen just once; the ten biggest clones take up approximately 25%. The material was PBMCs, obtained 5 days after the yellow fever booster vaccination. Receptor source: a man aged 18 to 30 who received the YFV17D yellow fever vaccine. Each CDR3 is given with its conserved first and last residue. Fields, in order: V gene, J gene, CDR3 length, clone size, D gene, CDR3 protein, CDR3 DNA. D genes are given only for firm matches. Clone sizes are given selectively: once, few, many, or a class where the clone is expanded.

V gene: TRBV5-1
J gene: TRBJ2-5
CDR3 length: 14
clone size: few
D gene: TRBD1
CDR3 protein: CASTLPDRVETQYF
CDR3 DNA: TGCGCCAGCACTTTGCCGGACAGGGTAGAGACCCAGTACTTC

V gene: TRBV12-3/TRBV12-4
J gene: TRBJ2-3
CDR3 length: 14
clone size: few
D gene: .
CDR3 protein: CASTQVISTDTQYF
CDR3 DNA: TGTGCCAGCACCCAGGTCATTAGCACAGATACGCAGTATTTT

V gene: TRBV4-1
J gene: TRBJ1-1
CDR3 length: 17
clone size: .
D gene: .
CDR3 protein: CASSQDPDEVMNTEAFF
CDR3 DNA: TGCGCCAGCAGCCAAGATCCGGACGAAGTCATGAACACTGAAGCTTTCTTT

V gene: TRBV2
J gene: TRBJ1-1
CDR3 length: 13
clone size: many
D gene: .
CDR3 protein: CASSEGPGTEAFF
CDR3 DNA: TGTGCCAGCAGTGAAGGCCCGGGCACTGAAGCTTTCTTT

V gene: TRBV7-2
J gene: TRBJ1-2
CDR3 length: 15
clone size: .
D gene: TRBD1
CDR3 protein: CASSPTRGPSDGYTF
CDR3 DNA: TGTGCCAGCAGTCCAACCAGGGGGCCGTCGGATGGCTACACCTTC

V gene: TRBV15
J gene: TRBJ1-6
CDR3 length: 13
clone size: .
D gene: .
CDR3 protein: CATSTYKGSPLHF
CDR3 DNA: TGTGCCACCAGCACGTACAAGGGTTCACCCCTCCACTTT

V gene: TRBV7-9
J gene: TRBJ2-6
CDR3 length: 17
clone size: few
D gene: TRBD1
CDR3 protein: CASTGQGAASGANVLTF
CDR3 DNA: TGTGCCAGCACCGGACAGGGGGCGGCCTCCGGGGCCAACGTCCTGACTTTC

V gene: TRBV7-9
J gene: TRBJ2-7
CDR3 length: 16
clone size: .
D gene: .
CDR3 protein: CASSAPGTFHSYEQYF
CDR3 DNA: TGTGCCAGCAGCGCCCCCGGGACGTTCCACTCCTACGAGCAGTACTTC

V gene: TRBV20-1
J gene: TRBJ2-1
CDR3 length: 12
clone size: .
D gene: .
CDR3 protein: CSAKGGYNEQFF
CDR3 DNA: TGCAGTGCTAAGGGAGGATACAATGAGCAGTTCTTC

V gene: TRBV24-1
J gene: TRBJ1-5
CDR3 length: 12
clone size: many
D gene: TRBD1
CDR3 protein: CATRGQNQPQHF
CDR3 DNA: TGTGCCACCAGGGGACAGAATCAGCCCCAGCATTTT

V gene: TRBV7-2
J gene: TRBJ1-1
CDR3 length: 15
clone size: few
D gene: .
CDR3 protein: CASSLDQGAGTEAFF
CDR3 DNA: TGTGCCAGCAGCTTAGATCAGGGAGCGGGGACTGAAGCTTTCTTT

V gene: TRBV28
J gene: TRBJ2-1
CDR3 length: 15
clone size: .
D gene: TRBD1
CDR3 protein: CASSSPGQGWGEQFF
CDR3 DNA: TGTGCCAGCAGTTCACCGGGACAGGGTTGGGGTGAGCAGTTCTTC

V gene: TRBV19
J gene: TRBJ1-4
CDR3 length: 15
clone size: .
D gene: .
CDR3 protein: CASSLYGPANEKLFF
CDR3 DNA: TGTGCCAGTAGTCTTTACGGACCAGCAAATGAAAAACTGTTTTTT

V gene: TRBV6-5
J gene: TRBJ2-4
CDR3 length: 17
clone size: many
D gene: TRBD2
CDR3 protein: CASRRLAGEAAKNIQYF
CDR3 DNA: TGTGCCAGCAGGAGACTAGCGGGGGAGGCGGCCAAAAACATTCAGTACTTC